Each of the 5 T cell receptor beta chains below was sequenced from the same sample in a study of OX40 agonist ivuxolimab in advanced cancers. Sequenced by immunoSEQ multiplex PCR; TCRdb stores in-frame clones only, minus some. The sample has 50,000 to 60,000 clones, approximately 86% seen once. This specimen consisted of CD4+ or CD8+ T cells sorted from blood, obtained in a trial of the OX40 agonist ivuxolimab. These receptors all stem from an adult with an advanced solid tumor such as melanoma, head and neck, liver or kidney cancer.

The chain combines TRBV4-1 with TRBJ2-5; 7 bases are shared with TRBD1. Germline CDR1 reads MGHRA; CDR2 reads YSYEKL. The CDR3 runs 15 residues. The ends lost 0 bases at V and 5 bases at J; junction bases unmatched: 6. CDR3 in DNA: TGCGCCAGCAGCCAAGATTGGGACAGAACGGAGACCCAGTACTTC. It is translated as CASSQDWDRTETQYF.

The chain joins TRBV18 to TRBJ2-1; the D gene could be TRBD1 or TRBD2 (6 bases each). CDR1 is KGHSH and CDR2 is LQKENI in the germline V gene. The length of the CDR3 is 16 residues. V gave up 0 bases and J gave up 0 bases, with 9 bases separating them. CDR3 in amino acids: CASSPPSGASYNEQFF. The CDR3 DNA follows: TGTGCCAGCTCACCACCTTCGGGGGCCTCCTACAATGAGCAGTTCTTC.

This sequence joins TRBV19 and TRBJ2-7; D unresolved. Trimming took 6 bases from V and 1 from J, leaving 13 bases between them. This CDR3 region has 14 residues. CDR1 is LNHDA and CDR2 is SQIVND in the germline V gene (reference sequence). CDR3 in DNA: TGTGCCAGTAGAGACACAACCGGGTCCTACGAGCAGTACTTC. Translation gives CASRDTTGSYEQYF.

V and J are TRBV6-6 and TRBJ2-5, with D unresolved. Germline-derived CDR1 and CDR2 are MNHNY and SVGAGI (reference sequence). The CDR3 has 13 residues. The V end lost 6 bases, the J end lost 5 bases, and 13 bases lay between the germline ends. For the CDR3, the DNA is TGTGCCAGCAGCCAGGACGTCGGGGAGACCCAGTACTTC. This sequence encodes CASSQDVGETQYF.

The rearrangement joins TRBV19 to TRBJ1-2, with D unresolved. Germline V gene lookup returns CDR1 LNHDA and CDR2 SQIVND (reference sequence). Trimming stripped 3 bases from V and 6 bases from J, with 20 bases between. The CDR3 runs to 16 residues. CDR3 loop: CASSMSQSNKRNGYTF. The CDR3 DNA is TGTGCCAGTAGTATGAGTCAGAGTAATAAACGGAATGGCTACACCTTC.